The 8 T cell receptor beta chains below were found in one sample sequenced in a study of shared clonotypes between healthy human individuals. Generated by immunoSEQ multiplex PCR, the TCRdb table keeps only in-frame clones and is missing some. The sample has around 1.1 million clones; around 78% are singletons. What was sequenced was memory CD4+ T cells from PBMCs. As to subset: CD45RA-negative fraction. These receptors all stem from a man younger than 30 in good health. Some clones in this sample may be carry-over from other donors' samples.

V usage is TRBV5-4 and J usage is TRBJ2-5; 10 nucleotides match TRBD2. The CDR3 length is 16 residues. Germline V gives CDR1 SGHNT, CDR2 YYREEE (reference sequence). V lost 4 bases, J lost 5 bases, and 11 bases stayed unmatched. CDR3: CASSNGIAGGLETQYF. The CDR3 region has the DNA TGTGCCAGCAGCAATGGCATAGCGGGAGGACTGGAGACCCAGTACTTC. Variable domain in full (rest from reference TRBV5-4 and TRBJ2-5): ETGVTQSPTHLIKTRGQQVTLRCSSQSGHNTVSWYQQALGQGPQFIFQYYREEENGRGNFPPRFSGLQFPNYSSELNVNALELDDSALYLCASSNGIAGGLETQYFGPGTRLLVL.

The rearrangement links TRBV13 to TRBJ1-2; 9 bases line up with TRBD1. Germline V gene lookup returns CDR1 PRHDT and CDR2 FYEKMQ (reference sequence). V trimming: 4 bases; J trimming: 7 bases; junction bases outside the gene matches: 7. The CDR3 extends over 14 amino acids. CDR3 amino acids: CASSSKQGAGGYTF. CDR3 DNA sequence: TGTGCCAGCAGCTCCAAACAGGGGGCGGGTGGCTACACCTTC.

In this sample, this clone turned up once. For the CDR3, the DNA is TGTGCCAGCAGTGGACAGGCGGCGCGCACAGATACGCAGTATTTT. Translating gives CASSGQAARTDTQYF. The rearrangement links TRBV6-1 to TRBJ2-3; tentatively, D is TRBD1 (6 bases). Trimming stripped 4 bases from V and 1 base from J, with 12 bases between. The CDR3 spans 15 residues. The germline gives CDR1 MNHNS, CDR2 SASEGT.

The sample holds many counts of this clone. The genes are TRBV4-2 and TRBJ1-1; D gene unclear. CDR1 and CDR2 (germline): LGHNA, YNFKEQ. With 0 bases removed from V and 6 bases from J, the gap between germline ends came to 8 bases. The CDR3 consists of 13 residues. CDR3 in amino acids: CASSQEPLAEAFF. CDR3 coding DNA: TGTGCCAGCAGCCAAGAACCCCTCGCTGAAGCTTTCTTT.

The genes are TRBV10-3 and TRBJ2-1, with TRBD1 identical over 7 bases. This CDR3 has 13 amino acids. The V segment lost 5 bases and the J segment 14 bases; nucleotides outside the gene matches: 12. In germline, CDR1 is ENHRY, CDR2 SYGVKD. CDR3 sequence (DNA): TGTGCCATCAGTCCCGGGACAGACCCAAGGGAGTTCTTC. Amino acid sequence: CAISPGTDPREFF.

The chain has TRBV4-3 and TRBJ2-1; D is perhaps TRBD1 (6 bases). The V and J ends lost 2 bases and 9 bases respectively, with 11 bases between them. CDR1 LGHNA and CDR2 YSLEER come from the germline V gene. The CDR3 loop spans 13 amino acids. This CDR3 is CASSQPQGGEQFF. DNA of the CDR3: TGCGCCAGCAGCCAACCACAGGGTGGTGAGCAGTTCTTC.

Ten or more counts support this clone. The chain is built from TRBV28 and TRBJ1-2; no definite D call. The V gene's germline CDR1 is MDHEN and CDR2 SYDVKM. The length of the CDR3 is 15 residues. Trimming cost V 3 bases and J 3 bases, with 14 bases left between them. CDR3 protein: CASSFLRRTDYGYTF. CDR3 DNA: TGTGCCAGCAGTTTCCTTCGTAGGACGGACTATGGCTACACCTTC.

V usage is TRBV7-2 and J usage is TRBJ2-7, with 8 bases lining up with TRBD2. CDR1 and CDR2 (germline): SGHTA, FQGNSA. CDR3 size: 15 residues. V was pared by 1 base and J by 1 base, with 3 bases of the junction left unmatched. CDR3 residues: CASSLVTSGSYEQYF. For the CDR3, the DNA is TGTGCCAGCAGCTTAGTTACTAGCGGATCCTACGAGCAGTACTTC.